The 8 T cell receptor beta chains given below trace back to one sample, sequenced in a study of CD8+CD57+ T cells in acquired aplastic anemia. TCR beta VDJ and CDR3 were profiled, and genomic DNA was the template. One entry per CDR3 protein results from TCRdb running MiXCR on the reads. The table has around 210,000 distinct CDR3 sequences, less than 75% seen once. In patients chosen for sequencing, flow cytometry had shown CD8+CD57+ cell expansion. The specimen was sorted CD4+, CD8+, or CD8+CD57+ T cells (not recorded which) from PBMCs. The receptors come from a human donor with aplastic anemia.

The genes are TRBV7-9 and TRBJ2-7; D is undetermined. Germline V lookup: CDR1 SEHNR, CDR2 FQNEAQ (reference sequence). The CDR3 is 12 residues long. Trimming cost V 1 base and J 7 bases, with 8 bases left between them. The CDR3 region has the DNA TGTGCCAGCAGCTTAGGATCTGGGGAGCAGTACTTC. It translates to CASSLGSGEQYF. The variable domain in full, completed from reference TRBV7-9 and TRBJ2-7, reads DTGVSQNPRHKITKRGQNVTFRCDPISEHNRLYWYRQTLGQGPEFLTYFQNEAQLEKSRLLSDRFSAERPKGSFSTLEIQRTEQGDSAMYLCASSLGSGEQYFGPGTRLTVT.

The chain employs TRBV10-3 and TRBJ2-5, with 10 bases identical to TRBD2. This CDR3 has 14 residues. CDR1 and CDR2 (germline): ENHRY, SYGVKD. The V segment lost 5 bases and the J segment 5 bases; nucleotides outside the gene matches: 5. CDR3 in DNA: TGTGCCATCAGTAGCGGGGGGGAGGGGGAGACCCAGTACTTC. Its translation is CAISSGGEGETQYF.

The V and J genes are TRBV20-1 and TRBJ2-7, with TRBD2 matching 8 bases. The CDR3 extends over 14 amino acids. With 5 bases clipped from V and 6 bases from J, the junction kept 12 bases outside the gene matches. Germline V gives CDR1 DFQATT, CDR2 SNEGSKA (reference sequence). The CDR3 sequence is CSAPIGTRGSEQYF. The CDR3 DNA sequence: TGCAGTGCTCCCATCGGGACTAGGGGGAGCGAGCAGTACTTC.

CDR3 nucleotides: TGTGCCAGCAGCGTCGACAGGGGTGAACAGCCCCAGCATTTT. This codes for CASSVDRGEQPQHF. The gene calls are TRBV7-9 and TRBJ1-5; TRBD1 matches at 8 bases. This CDR3 spans 14 amino acids. V gave up 5 bases and J gave up 7 bases; unmatched junction bases: 7. Germline loops: CDR1 SEHNR, CDR2 FQNEAQ (reference sequence).

This clonotype was counted many times. The chain combines TRBV15 with TRBJ1-1; the match to TRBD1 covers 10 bases. With V trimmed by 2 bases and J by 4 bases, 10 bases remained unmatched. The germline V gene has CDR1 LNHNV and CDR2 YYDKDF (reference sequence). The CDR3 contains 17 residues. This CDR3 is CATSRPFPGQGRTEAFF. CDR3 DNA sequence: TGTGCCACCAGCAGACCATTTCCGGGACAGGGGCGCACTGAAGCTTTCTTT.

This clonotype was detected ten times or more. The chain carries TRBV12-3 or TRBV12-4 and TRBJ1-4; weak D call: TRBD1 (5 bases). The CDR3 contains 15 residues. V shed 3 bases and J shed 8 bases, with 16 bases lying between them. The CDR3 sequence: CASSFSGRDGEKLFF. DNA of the CDR3: TGTGCCAGCAGTTTCTCTGGTAGGGACGGGGAAAAACTGTTTTTT.

This clonotype was seen only a few times. The chain links TRBV12-3 or TRBV12-4 to TRBJ1-6; TRBD1 aligns across 7 bases. With 7 bases clipped from V and 7 bases from J, the junction kept 7 bases outside the gene matches. The CDR3 spans 14 residues. The CDR3 coding sequence is TGTGCCAGCACCTGGGGGACAGCCAATTCACCCCTCCACTTT. Translation gives CASTWGTANSPLHF.

The chain is built from TRBV20-1 and TRBJ1-1, with D unclear. Per the germline V gene, CDR1 is DFQATT and CDR2 is SNEGSKA (reference sequence). This CDR3 has 13 residues. V dropped 1 base and J dropped 2 bases, with 8 bases sitting between them. CDR3 sequence: CSARARLNTEAFF. CDR3 DNA: TGCAGTGCTAGAGCTCGGTTAAACACTGAAGCTTTCTTT.